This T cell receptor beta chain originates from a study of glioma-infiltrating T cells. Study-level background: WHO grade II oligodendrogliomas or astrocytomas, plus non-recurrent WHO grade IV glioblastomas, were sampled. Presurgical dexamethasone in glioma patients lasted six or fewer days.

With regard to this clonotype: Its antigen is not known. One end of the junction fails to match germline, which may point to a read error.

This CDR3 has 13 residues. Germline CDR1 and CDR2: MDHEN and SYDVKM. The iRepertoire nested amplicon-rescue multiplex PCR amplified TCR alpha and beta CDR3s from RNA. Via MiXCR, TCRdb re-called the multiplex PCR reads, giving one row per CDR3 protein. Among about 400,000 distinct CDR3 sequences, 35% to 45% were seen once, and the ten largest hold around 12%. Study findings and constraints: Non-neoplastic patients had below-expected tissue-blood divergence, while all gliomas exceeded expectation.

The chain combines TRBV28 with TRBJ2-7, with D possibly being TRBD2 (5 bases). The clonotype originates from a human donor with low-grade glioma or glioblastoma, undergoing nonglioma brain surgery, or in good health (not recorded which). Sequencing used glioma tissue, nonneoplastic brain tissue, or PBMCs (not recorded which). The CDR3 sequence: CASRWTFGYEQCF. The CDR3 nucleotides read TGTGCCAGCAGATGGACTTTTGGGTACGAGCAGTGCTTC.